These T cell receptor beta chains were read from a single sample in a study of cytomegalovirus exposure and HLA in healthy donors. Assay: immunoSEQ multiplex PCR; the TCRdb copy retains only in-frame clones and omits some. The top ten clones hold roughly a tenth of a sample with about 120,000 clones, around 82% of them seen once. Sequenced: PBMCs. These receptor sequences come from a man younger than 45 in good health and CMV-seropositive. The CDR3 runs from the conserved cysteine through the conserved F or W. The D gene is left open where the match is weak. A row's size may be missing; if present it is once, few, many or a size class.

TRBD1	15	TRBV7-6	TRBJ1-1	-	TGTGCCAGCAGCTCGACAGGGCGTCCTGACACTGAAGCTTTCTTT	CASSSTGRPDTEAFF
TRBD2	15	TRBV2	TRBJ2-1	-	TGTGCCAGCAGAGCCGGGACTAGCGAGTACAATGAGCAGTTCTTC	CASRAGTSEYNEQFF
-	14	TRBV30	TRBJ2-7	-	TGTGCCTGGACGTATCGGCTGGGAGCCTACGAGCAGTACTTC	CAWTYRLGAYEQYF
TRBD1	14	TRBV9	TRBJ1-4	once	TGTGCCAGCAGCGCCGGGACAGGAGACGAAAAACTGTTTTTT	CASSAGTGDEKLFF
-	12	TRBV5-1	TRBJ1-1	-	TGCGCCAGCAGCCTAGGACGGGGGGAAGCTTTCTTT	CASSLGRGEAFF
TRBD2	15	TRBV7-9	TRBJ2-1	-	TGTGCCAGCAGCTCCCCGGGACTAGCGGTCAATGAGCAGTTCTTC	CASSSPGLAVNEQFF
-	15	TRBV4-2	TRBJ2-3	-	TGTGCCAGCAGCCAAGAGGGGAGGACCACAGATACGCAGTATTTT	CASSQEGRTTDTQYF
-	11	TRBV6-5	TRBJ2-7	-	TGTGCCAGCAGTGCAGGTGGCGAGCAGTACTTC	CASSAGGEQYF
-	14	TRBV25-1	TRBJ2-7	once	TGTGCCAGCACAAGGGGGGGGAGCTCCTACGAGCAGTACTTC	CASTRGGSSYEQYF
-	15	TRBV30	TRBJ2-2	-	TGTGCCTGGAAAACAGGGACCCTGGGCACCGGGGAGCTGTTTTTT	CAWKTGTLGTGELFF